A single sample is the source of the 16 T cell receptor beta chains below, sequenced in a study of CD4 and CD8 cells across lung adenocarcinoma regions. TCRdb recomputed calls from the PCR reads with MiXCR, one row per CDR3 protein. The sample contains around 20,000 distinct CDR3 sequences, about 43% of which appear only once. The sequenced sample was CD4+ T cells from the margin of a lung tumor. The receptors here all came from a male donor with lung adenocarcinoma. The CD4 and CD8 labels of this study may be unreliable.

The V and J genes are TRBV28 and TRBJ1-2; perhaps TRBD1 as D (5 bases). The CDR3 runs to 18 residues. Germline CDR1 and CDR2: MDHEN and SYDVKM. The V end lost 6 bases, the J end lost 4 bases, and 27 bases lay between the germline ends. The CDR3 DNA reads TGTGCCAGCAGATCCCACCTAAGACGGGGCGGACTCCTCTATGGCTACACCTTC. This gives the protein CASRSHLRRGGLLYGYTF.

The DNA of the CDR3 is TGTGCCAGCAGCACAGCGGGAGGGGCCTACGAGCAGTACTTC. Protein sequence: CASSTAGGAYEQYF. The chain couples TRBV7-2 to TRBJ2-5, with 10 bases aligning to TRBD2. The last part of the DNA fits TRBJ2-7 better; the J call may be wrong. The CDR3 contains 14 residues. CDR1 and CDR2 from the germline V gene are SGHTA and FQGNSA.

The gene calls are TRBV10-1 and TRBJ2-3; a possible D gene is TRBD2 (6 bases). The CDR3 spans 13 residues. Germline V CDR1 and CDR2: WNHNN, SYGVQD (reference sequence). Trimming stripped 6 bases from V and 4 bases from J, with 11 bases between. The CDR3 bases are TGCGCCAGCAGAACTAGCCCCCCAGATACGCAGTATTTT. Translation gives CASRTSPPDTQYF.

This chain links TRBV23-1 with TRBJ2-5; tentatively, D is TRBD2 (6 bases). TRBV23-1 counts as an open reading frame of uncertain function. CDR3 length: 17 residues. V dropped 0 bases and J dropped 3 bases, with 17 bases sitting between them. The CDR3 here is CASSQSLQRVAKETQYF. In nucleotides, the CDR3 is TGCGCCAGCAGTCAATCGCTCCAGCGGGTAGCGAAAGAGACCCAGTACTTC.

This clonotype was detected a few times. The V call is TRBV10-1, the J call TRBJ2-1; D unresolved. Trimming took 2 bases from V and 10 from J, leaving 12 bases between them. In germline, CDR1 is WNHNN, CDR2 SYGVQD (reference sequence). CDR3 length equals 13 residues. CDR3 protein: CASSEASGWEQFF. The CDR3 DNA follows: TGCGCCAGCAGTGAGGCTTCAGGTTGGGAGCAGTTCTTC.

The chain joins TRBV6-1 to TRBJ1-5; TRBD1 is a possible D gene (5 bases). CDR3 length: 15 residues. In germline, CDR1 is MNHNS, CDR2 SASEGT. Trimming stripped 8 bases from V and 3 bases from J, with 17 bases between. CDR3 sequence (DNA): TGTGCCAGCGAACCCGGGACTTTCTACAATCAGCCCCAGCATTTT. Translation: CASEPGTFYNQPQHF.

Many counts were recorded for this clonotype. The V gene is TRBV7-2, the J gene TRBJ2-2; D ambiguous. The CDR3 totals 14 residues. Germline V gives CDR1 SGHTA, CDR2 FQGNSA. V lost 1 base and J lost 2, with 5 bases in between. The CDR3 here is CASSLDLNTGELFF. The CDR3 DNA reads TGTGCCAGCAGCTTAGATTTAAACACCGGGGAGCTGTTTTTT.

This clonotype was counted many times. This chain links TRBV20-1 with TRBJ2-1; 8 bases are a match to TRBD2. The CDR3 contains 15 residues. V was pared by 3 bases and J by 2 bases, with 6 bases of the junction left unmatched. Germline CDR1 DFQATT, CDR2 SNEGSKA (reference sequence). The CDR3 region is CSASVPGLAYNEQFF. DNA for the CDR3: TGCAGTGCTAGCGTCCCGGGACTAGCCTACAATGAGCAGTTCTTC.

Of note for this clonotype: Mismatch with germline at one junction end may stem from a read error. V gene TRBV10-1 combines with J gene TRBJ2-3; maybe TRBD2 (7 bases). Looked up from germline, CDR1 is WNHNN and CDR2 is SYGVQD (reference sequence). This CDR3 comprises 16 residues. The CDR3 spells CASRGRGGGGPDTQYF. CDR3 in DNA: TGCGCCAGCAGGGGACGGGGTGGCGGGGGCCCAGATACCCAGTATTTT.

This clonotype is medium-sized (0.01 to 0.1%) by share. The rearrangement joins TRBV28 to TRBJ2-1; no firm D call. The ends were cut back, 3 bases at V and 0 bases at J, with 6 bases in the middle. Germline CDR1 is MDHEN and CDR2 is SYDVKM. This CDR3 is 14 amino acids long. CDR3 nucleotide sequence: TGTGCCAGCAGTTTTACTGGCTCCTACAATGAGCAGTTCTTC. This codes for CASSFTGSYNEQFF.

About this clonotype itself: A read error may produce the germline difference seen at one junction end. The V and J genes are TRBV10-2 and TRBJ2-3; TRBD2 agrees at 8 bases. This CDR3 is built from 15 residues. From germline, CDR1 is WSHSY and CDR2 SAAADI. CDR3 sequence: CASSPQVAGTGTQFF. CDR3 sequence (DNA): TGCGCCAGCTCCCCACAGGTAGCGGGGACCGGGACGCAGTTTTTT.

This chain links TRBV4-1 with TRBJ2-7; a possible D gene is TRBD2 (6 bases). This CDR3 has 15 amino acids. V gave up 0 bases and J gave up 2 bases, with 11 bases separating them. Germline values: CDR1 MGHRA, CDR2 YSYEKL. CDR3 bases: TGCGCCAGCAGCCAAGATTCCGGGGGTACCTACGAGCAGTACTTC. Its protein product is CASSQDSGGTYEQYF.

This clonotype was found many times. This sequence joins TRBV11-2 and TRBJ2-1, with no clear D. Germline CDR1 reads SGHAT; CDR2 reads FQNNGV. V was cut by 7 bases and J by 5 bases, with 9 bases left in between. The CDR3 totals 12 residues. The CDR3 spells CASNGFDNEQFF. The DNA for the CDR3 is TGTGCCAGCAATGGGTTTGACAATGAGCAGTTCTTC.

The sample holds a few counts of this clonotype. The genes are TRBV4-2 and TRBJ1-3, with D uncertain. The CDR3 sequence is 15 residues long. Germline lookup yields CDR1 LGHNA and CDR2 YNFKEQ. V was cut by 0 bases and J by 4 bases, with 10 bases left in between. The DNA of the CDR3 is TGTGCCAGCAGCCAAGAGGGGAGGGCAGGAAACACCATATATTTT. Its translation: CASSQEGRAGNTIYF.

This clonotype was seen many times. The V call is TRBV20-1, the J call TRBJ2-3; D not certain. Per the germline V gene, CDR1 is DFQATT and CDR2 is SNEGSKA (reference sequence). The CDR3 extends over 16 amino acids. V lost 0 bases and J lost 2, with 15 bases in between. The CDR3 loop reads CSARDPANPNTDTQYF. CDR3 sequence (DNA): TGCAGTGCTAGAGACCCCGCGAACCCTAACACAGATACGCAGTATTTT.

This clonotype was seen only a few times. This chain joins TRBV10-2 and TRBJ2-5, with 9 bases that match TRBD2. With V trimmed by 4 bases and J by 0 bases, 3 bases remained unmatched. The germline V gene has CDR1 WSHSY and CDR2 SAAADI. CDR3 size: 15 residues. This CDR3 is CASSVAGEYQETQYF. The CDR3 region has the DNA TGCGCCAGCAGTGTAGCGGGAGAGTACCAAGAGACCCAGTACTTC.